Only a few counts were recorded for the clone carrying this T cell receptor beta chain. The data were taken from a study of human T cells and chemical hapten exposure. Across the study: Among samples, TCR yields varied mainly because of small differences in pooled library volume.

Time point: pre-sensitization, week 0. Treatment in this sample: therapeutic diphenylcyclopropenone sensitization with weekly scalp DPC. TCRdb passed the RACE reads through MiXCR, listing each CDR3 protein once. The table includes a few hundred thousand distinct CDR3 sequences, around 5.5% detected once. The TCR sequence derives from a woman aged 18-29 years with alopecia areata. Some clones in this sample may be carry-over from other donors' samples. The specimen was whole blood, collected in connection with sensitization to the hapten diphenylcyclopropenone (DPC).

In nucleotides, the CDR3 is TGTGCCAGCAGTTTATTGGCTAGCGGGAGTCTATACAATGAGCAGTTCTTC. Translating gives CASSLLASGSLYNEQFF. This chain joins TRBV12-3 or TRBV12-4 and TRBJ2-1; 10 bases map to TRBD2. The CDR3 extends over 17 amino acids. The trim removed 2 bases at V and 4 bases at J, leaving 8 bases unmatched.